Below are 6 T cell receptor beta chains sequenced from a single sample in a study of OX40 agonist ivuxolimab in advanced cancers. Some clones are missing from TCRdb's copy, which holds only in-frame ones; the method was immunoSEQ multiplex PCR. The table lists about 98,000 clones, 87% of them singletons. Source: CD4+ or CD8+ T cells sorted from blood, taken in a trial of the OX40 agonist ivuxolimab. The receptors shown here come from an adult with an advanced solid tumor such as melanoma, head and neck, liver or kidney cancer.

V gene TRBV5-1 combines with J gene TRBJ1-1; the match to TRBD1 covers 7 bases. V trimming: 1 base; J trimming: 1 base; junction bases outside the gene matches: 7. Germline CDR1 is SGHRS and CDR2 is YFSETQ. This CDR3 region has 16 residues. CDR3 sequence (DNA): TGCGCCAGCAGCTTGACCCTCGGACAGGAGAACACTGAAGCTTTCTTT. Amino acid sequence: CASSLTLGQENTEAFF.

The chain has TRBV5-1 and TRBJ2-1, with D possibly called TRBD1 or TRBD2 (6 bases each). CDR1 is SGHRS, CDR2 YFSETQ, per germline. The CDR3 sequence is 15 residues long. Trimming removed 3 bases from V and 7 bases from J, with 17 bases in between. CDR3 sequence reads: CASSSARGPQNEQFF. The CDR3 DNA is TGCGCCAGCAGCTCCGCCCGGGGGCCCCAGAATGAGCAGTTCTTC.

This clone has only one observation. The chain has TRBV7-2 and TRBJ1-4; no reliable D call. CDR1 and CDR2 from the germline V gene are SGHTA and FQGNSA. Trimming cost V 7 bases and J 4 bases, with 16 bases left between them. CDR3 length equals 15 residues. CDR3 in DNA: TGTGCCAGCACCAAAAACTGGGCAAATAATGAAAAACTGTTTTTT. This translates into CASTKNWANNEKLFF.

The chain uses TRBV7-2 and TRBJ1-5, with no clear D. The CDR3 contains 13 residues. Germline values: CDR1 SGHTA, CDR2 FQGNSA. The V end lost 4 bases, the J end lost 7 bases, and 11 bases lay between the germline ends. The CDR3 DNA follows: TGTGCCAGCAGCTCGGGCAGTATGCAGCCCCAGCATTTT. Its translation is CASSSGSMQPQHF.

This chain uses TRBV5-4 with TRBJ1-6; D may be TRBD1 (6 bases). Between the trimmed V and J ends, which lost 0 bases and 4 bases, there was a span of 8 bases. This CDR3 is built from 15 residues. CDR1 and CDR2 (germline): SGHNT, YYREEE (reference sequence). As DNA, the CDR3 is TGTGCCAGCAGCTTGGGGGGACAATATAATTCACCCCTCCACTTT. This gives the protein CASSLGGQYNSPLHF.

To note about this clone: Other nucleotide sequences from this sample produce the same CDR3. The CDR3 DNA reads TGTGCCAGCAGTGAGATCAGGACTAGCGGTGAGCAGTTCTTC. Protein product: CASSEIRTSGEQFF. This chain joins TRBV6-1 and TRBJ2-1; 10 nucleotides align to TRBD2. V was pared by 3 bases and J by 9 bases, with 5 bases of the junction left unmatched. CDR3 length equals 14 residues. In germline, CDR1 is MNHNS, CDR2 SASEGT.